This T cell receptor (beta chain) was profiled in a study of OX40 agonist ivuxolimab in advanced cancers. Study background: Patients received the agonistic anti-OX40 (CD134) antibody ivuxolimab.

This CDR3 has 18 residues. The V and J ends lost 3 bases and 2 bases respectively, with 20 bases between them. From germline, CDR1 is LGHNA and CDR2 YSLEER. Data came from immunoSEQ multiplex PCR; TCRdb stores just in-frame clones and leaves some out. The sample records under 75,000 clones, 91% being singletons. In regard to this clone: Antigen: not known.

Study observations and caveats: CD8+ T cells were the subset that, on average, had more expanded clones than CD4+.

The sequence was collected from an adult with an advanced solid tumor such as melanoma, head and neck, liver or kidney cancer. The sample here was CD4+ or CD8+ T cells sorted from blood, taken in a trial of the OX40 agonist ivuxolimab. The V call is TRBV4-3, the J call TRBJ2-1; D not resolved. The CDR3 region is CASSHSGAAYPAYNEQFF. The CDR3 DNA reads TGCGCCAGCAGCCATTCCGGCGCAGCCTATCCGGCCTACAATGAGCAGTTCTTC.